One and the same sample provided the 21 T cell receptor beta chains below, sequenced in a study. The protocol was immunoSEQ multiplex PCR, while the TCRdb copy is restricted to in-frame clones and leaves out a portion. The table has around 54,000 clones, more than 80% seen once. The sample taken for sequencing was PBMCs. These receptors came from a man between 40 and 49 years old with rheumatoid arthritis.

The rearrangement joins TRBV7-9 to TRBJ2-3; possible D gene TRBD1, 6 bases. Trimming shortened V by 5 bases and J by 6 bases, and 15 bases separated the two germline ends. Per germline, CDR1 SEHNR and CDR2 FQNEAQ (reference sequence). The CDR3 spans 14 residues. Here the CDR3 reads CASSHRTAYDTQYF. CDR3 coding DNA: TGTGCCAGCAGCCATCGGACAGCCTACGATACGCAGTATTTT.

The J gene is TRBJ2-7, the V gene TRBV3-1 (or the pseudogene TRBV3-2), with 12 bases that match TRBD2. Germline CDR1 is LGHDT and CDR2 is YNNKEL (reference sequence). The CDR3 length is 15 residues. Trimming took 4 bases from V and 1 from J; bases not matched to a gene: 2. CDR3 DNA sequence: TGTGCCAGCAGCCCTACTAGCGGGAGGTCCTACGAGCAGTACTTC. As protein: CASSPTSGRSYEQYF.

The chain recombines TRBV19 with TRBJ1-4; no reliable D call. In germline, CDR1 is LNHDA, CDR2 SQIVND (reference sequence). Trimming cost V 3 bases and J 0 bases, with 8 bases left between them. The CDR3 runs 15 residues. DNA for the CDR3: TGTGCCAGTAGTATCAGACAAGCAACTAATGAAAAACTGTTTTTT. This gives the protein CASSIRQATNEKLFF.

Only one count was recorded for this clone. This chain joins TRBV29-1 and TRBJ2-7; 9 bases line up with TRBD2. With 6 bases clipped from V and 1 base from J, the junction kept 1 base outside the gene matches. This CDR3 is 12 amino acids long. Germline CDR1 and CDR2: SQVTM and ANQGSEA. CDR3 region: CSVLAGSYEQYF. CDR3 DNA: TGCAGCGTCCTAGCGGGGTCCTACGAGCAGTACTTC.

V usage is TRBV11-1 and J usage is TRBJ1-4; possibly TRBD1 for D (5 bases). This CDR3 has 15 amino acids. Germline V gene sequence: CDR1 SGHAT, CDR2 FQDESV (reference sequence). Between the trimmed V and J ends, which lost 4 bases and 9 bases, there was a span of 18 bases. The CDR3: CASSSVVRGSQKLFF. As DNA, the CDR3 is TGTGCCAGCAGCTCGGTTGTGAGGGGAAGTCAAAAACTGTTTTTT.

This chain connects TRBV14 to TRBJ2-1, with TRBD2 as a possible D gene (5 bases). The CDR3 has 14 residues. The germline V and J ends were trimmed by 3 bases and 5 bases, with 11 bases remaining between them. CDR1 and CDR2 from the germline V gene are SGHDN and FVKESK. This CDR3 reads CASSQGGLDNEQFF. The CDR3 DNA reads as TGTGCCAGCAGCCAGGGTGGACTGGACAATGAGCAGTTCTTC. Full variable domain (missing parts from reference TRBV14 and TRBJ2-1): EAGVTQFPSHSVIEKGQTVTLRCDPISGHDNLYWYRRVMGKEIKFLLHFVKESKQDESGMPNNRFLAERTGGTYSTLKVQPAELEDSGVYFCASSQGGLDNEQFFGPGTRLTVL.

The V gene is TRBV6-6, the J gene TRBJ1-2, with a possible D match to TRBD1 (6 bases). V lost 7 bases and J lost 0, with 12 bases in between. Germline V lookup: CDR1 MNHNY, CDR2 SVGAGI (reference sequence). The CDR3 is 14 residues long. The CDR3 spells CASKRDTSNYGYTF. The CDR3 nucleotides are TGTGCCAGCAAACGGGACACTTCTAACTATGGCTACACCTTC.

V is TRBV11-2 and J is TRBJ1-1, with a tentative D call TRBD1 (6 bases). Per the germline V gene, CDR1 is SGHAT and CDR2 is FQNNGV. V was pared by 5 bases and J by 2 bases, with 15 bases between. The CDR3 runs 15 residues. DNA of the CDR3: TGTGCCAGCAGCCAAGAGTCTGGGGGCAACACTGAAGCTTTCTTT. It translates to CASSQESGGNTEAFF.

The J gene is TRBJ2-3, the V gene TRBV11-3; D unresolved. Trimming removed 6 bases from V and 0 bases from J, with 4 bases in between. Germline loops: CDR1 SGHNT, CDR2 YENEEA. The CDR3 is 12 residues long. CDR3 in DNA: TGTGCCAGCAGTCCTAGCACAGATACGCAGTATTTT. Protein product: CASSPSTDTQYF.

For the CDR3, the DNA is TGTGCCAGTATGGTGAAGGGCAGGGATGGCTACACCTTC. Translation: CASMVKGRDGYTF. The gene calls are TRBV19 and TRBJ1-2; maybe TRBD1 (5 bases). The CDR3 has 13 residues. Germline V gives CDR1 LNHDA, CDR2 SQIVND (reference sequence). The V end lost 7 bases, the J end lost 6 bases, and 15 bases lay between the germline ends.

The rearrangement joins TRBV7-6 to TRBJ2-1, with D hard to call. The germline CDR1 and CDR2 sequences are SGHVS and FNYEAQ. CDR3 length: 12 amino acids. V lost 5 bases and J lost 5, with 7 bases in between. The CDR3 DNA follows: TGTGCCAGCAGCCCCCGGGACAATGAGCAGTTCTTC. This codes for CASSPRDNEQFF.

This chain connects TRBV29-1 to TRBJ1-2; D possibly corresponds to TRBD1 (6 bases). The germline V gene encodes CDR1 SQVTM and CDR2 ANQGSEA. V was cut by 3 bases and J by 4 bases, with 15 bases left in between. The CDR3 runs 14 residues. The CDR3 DNA is TGCAGCGTTGAGGGGGACAAGTTCGCCTATGGCTACACCTTC. The encoded protein is CSVEGDKFAYGYTF.

The V call is TRBV5-5, the J call TRBJ2-1, with D possibly matching TRBD1 (5 bases). V was clipped by 2 bases and J by 6 bases, with 12 bases between them. The V gene's germline CDR1 is SGHKS and CDR2 YYEKEE (reference sequence). The length of the CDR3 is 14 residues. DNA for the CDR3: TGTGCCAGCAGCTTTAAAGGGGCTGGCAATGAGCAGTTCTTC. The encoded protein is CASSFKGAGNEQFF.

This clone has a single count. J is TRBJ2-1 and V is TRBV4-2; 15 bases match TRBD2. V dropped 4 bases and J dropped 7; count of bases not matched to a gene: 2. Germline V lookup: CDR1 LGHNA, CDR2 YNFKEQ. This CDR3 comprises 15 residues. The CDR3 here is CASSPGLAGGNEQFF. CDR3 in DNA: TGTGCCAGCAGCCCGGGACTAGCGGGAGGAAATGAGCAGTTCTTC.

The chain links TRBV5-1 to TRBJ2-3; 7 bases line up with TRBD2. With V trimmed by 1 base and J by 5 bases, 7 bases remained unmatched. CDR1 is SGHRS, CDR2 YFSETQ, per germline. This CDR3 contains 15 residues. CDR3: CASSLTMAGVDTQYF. For the CDR3, the DNA is TGCGCCAGCAGCTTGACTATGGCGGGAGTAGATACGCAGTATTTT. Together with reference TRBV5-1 and TRBJ2-3, the CDR3 gives the full variable domain: KAGVTQTPRYLIKTRGQQVTLSCSPISGHRSVSWYQQTPGQGLQFLFEYFSETQRNKGNFPGRFSGRQFSNSRSEMNVSTLELGDSALYLCASSLTMAGVDTQYFGPGTRLTVL.

This clone came up once. J is TRBJ1-5 and V is TRBV7-2; the match to TRBD1 covers 10 bases. The germline CDR1 and CDR2 sequences are SGHTA and FQGNSA. There are 15 residues in the CDR3. The V and J ends lost 5 bases and 3 bases, in that order; junction bases with no gene match: 4. Written as DNA, the CDR3 is TGTGCCAGCAGCAAGACAGGGGGCAACAATCAGCCCCAGCATTTT. Amino acids: CASSKTGGNNQPQHF.

The J gene is TRBJ1-2, the V gene TRBV18, with 7 bases identical to TRBD1. The V and J ends lost 4 bases and 6 bases, in that order; junction bases with no gene match: 8. The CDR3 contains 14 residues. CDR1 is KGHSH, CDR2 LQKENI, per germline. The CDR3 here is CASSQRQGSDGYTF. The CDR3 bases are TGTGCCAGCTCACAACGACAGGGTTCGGATGGCTACACCTTC.

This clone was seen only once. CDR3 loop: CASSPGTDSNQPQHF. In DNA, the CDR3 is TGTGCCAGCAGCCCCGGGACAGATAGCAATCAGCCCCAGCATTTT. The chain uses TRBV9 and TRBJ1-5; the match to TRBD1 covers 7 bases. Germline lookup yields CDR1 SGDLS and CDR2 YYNGEE. The CDR3 runs 15 residues. V was pared by 4 bases and J by 0 bases, with 4 bases of the junction left unmatched.

J is TRBJ1-3 and V is TRBV7-2; D gene unclear. The ends were cut back, 1 base at V and 4 bases at J, with 2 bases in the middle. The CDR3 sequence is 12 residues long. Germline CDR1 is SGHTA and CDR2 is FQGNSA. The CDR3 region is CASSLGGNTIYF. As DNA, the CDR3 is TGTGCCAGCAGCTTAGGAGGAAACACCATATATTTT.

This clone was seen once. The chain couples TRBV7-2 to TRBJ2-3, with 11 nucleotides matching TRBD1. V lost 5 bases, J lost 5 bases, and 9 bases stayed unmatched. The CDR3 is 16 residues long. The germline V gene has CDR1 SGHTA and CDR2 FQGNSA. CDR3 DNA sequence: TGTGCCAGCAGCGACCGGGACAGGGGGTGGGGAGATACGCAGTATTTT. Protein sequence: CASSDRDRGWGDTQYF.

This rearrangement joins TRBV6-5 to TRBJ1-1; weak D call: TRBD1 (6 bases). V gave up 2 bases and J gave up 3 bases, with 16 bases separating them. The CDR3 sequence is 16 residues long. CDR1 is MNHEY and CDR2 is SVGAGI in the germline V gene. In DNA, the CDR3 is TGTGCCAGCAGTTACCGGGGGGGGCGGGGGGACACTGAAGCTTTCTTT. As protein: CASSYRGGRGDTEAFF.